This T cell receptor beta chain was retrieved from a study of cytomegalovirus exposure and HLA in healthy donors. General study findings and limits: A highly shared variant cluster was judged a likely technical artifact.

60 Vbeta and 13 Jbeta primers were used in PCR. Sequencing was performed with immunoSEQ multiplex PCR; in TCRdb, only in-frame clones are kept and a portion is missing. The sample has 29,000 or so clones, and its top ten clones hold roughly 0.65%. Notes on this clone: Its antigen is still unknown.

V lost 0 bases to trimming and J lost 0 bases, with 9 bases between them. The CDR3 is 17 residues long. Germline assignment: CDR1 LGHNA and CDR2 YSLEER. The sample consisted of PBMCs. This clonotype was sampled from a man aged 25 to 45 in good health and CMV-seronegative. The rearrangement links TRBV4-3 to TRBJ2-6; D is perhaps TRBD1 (5 bases). As DNA, the CDR3 is TGCGCCAGCAGCCAAGATAGTACAGGCTCTGGGGCCAACGTCCTGACTTTC. Protein sequence: CASSQDSTGSGANVLTF.